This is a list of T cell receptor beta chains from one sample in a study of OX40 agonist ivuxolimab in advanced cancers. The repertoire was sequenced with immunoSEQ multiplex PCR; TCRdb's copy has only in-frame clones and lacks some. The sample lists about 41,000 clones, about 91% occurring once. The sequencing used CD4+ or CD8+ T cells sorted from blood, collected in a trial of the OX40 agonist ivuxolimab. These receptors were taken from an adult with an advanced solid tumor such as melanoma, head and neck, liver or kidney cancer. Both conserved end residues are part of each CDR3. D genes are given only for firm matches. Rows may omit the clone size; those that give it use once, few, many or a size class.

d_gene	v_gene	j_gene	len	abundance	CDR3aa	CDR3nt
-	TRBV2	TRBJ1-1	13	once	CASSEAKNTEAFF	TGTGCCAGCAGTGAAGCGAAGAACACTGAAGCTTTCTTT
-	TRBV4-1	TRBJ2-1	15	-	CASSQVVGAYNEQFF	TGCGCCAGCAGCCAAGTCGTGGGGGCGTACAATGAGCAGTTCTTC
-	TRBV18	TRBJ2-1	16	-	CASSPLEGELVNEQFF	TGTGCCAGCTCACCCCTCGAGGGGGAGCTGGTCAATGAGCAGTTCTTC
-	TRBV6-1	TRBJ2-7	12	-	CASGYQGYEQYF	TGTGCCAGCGGCTATCAGGGCTACGAGCAGTACTTC
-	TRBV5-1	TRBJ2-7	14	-	CASSSTSDGYEQYF	TGCGCCAGCAGCTCCACGTCCGACGGATACGAGCAGTACTTC
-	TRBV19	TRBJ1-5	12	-	CASEAGNQPQHF	TGTGCCAGTGAGGCGGGAAATCAGCCCCAGCATTTT
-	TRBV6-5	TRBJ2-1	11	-	CASSYGGEQFF	TGTGCCAGCAGTTACGGAGGTGAGCAGTTCTTC
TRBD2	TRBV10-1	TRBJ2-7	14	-	CASSDGLGPYEQYF	TGCGCCAGCAGTGACGGACTAGGTCCCTACGAGCAGTACTTC
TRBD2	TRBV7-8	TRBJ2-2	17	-	CASSLEYGTRNTGELFF	TGTGCCAGCAGCTTAGAGTATGGGACTAGGAACACCGGGGAGCTGTTTTTT
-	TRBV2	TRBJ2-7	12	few	CASSEKGGEQYF	TGTGCCAGCAGTGAGAAGGGAGGCGAGCAGTACTTC
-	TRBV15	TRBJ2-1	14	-	CATSRAAEPNEQFF	TGTGCCACCAGCAGAGCGGCGGAGCCTAATGAGCAGTTCTTC
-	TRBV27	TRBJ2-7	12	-	CASGITLGEQYF	TGTGCCAGCGGGATAACTTTGGGCGAGCAGTACTTC
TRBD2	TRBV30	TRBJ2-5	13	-	CAWSLGGVETQYF	TGTGCCTGGAGCCTCGGGGGGGTGGAGACCCAGTACTTC
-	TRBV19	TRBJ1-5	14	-	CASSIVGGNQPQHF	TGTGCCAGTAGTATTGTGGGGGGGAATCAGCCCCAGCATTTT
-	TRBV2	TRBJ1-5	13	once	CASSASGNQPQHF	TGTGCCAGCAGTGCCTCGGGCAATCAGCCCCAGCATTTT
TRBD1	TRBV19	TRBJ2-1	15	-	CASSILTGGSNEQFF	TGTGCCAGTAGTATTTTGACAGGGGGGAGCAATGAGCAGTTCTTC
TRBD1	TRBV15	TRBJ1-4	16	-	CATSPGSGQTNEKLFF	TGTGCCACCAGCCCCGGGTCGGGACAGACTAATGAAAAACTGTTTTTT
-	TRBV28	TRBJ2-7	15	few	CASSSRRQETYEQYF	TGTGCCAGCAGTTCGCGAAGACAGGAGACCTACGAGCAGTACTTC
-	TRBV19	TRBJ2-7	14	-	CASSSTGTLYEQYF	TGTGCCAGTAGTTCCACCGGGACTCTATACGAGCAGTACTTC
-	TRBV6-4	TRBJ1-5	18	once	CASSDSRRATFSNQPQHF	TGTGCCAGCAGTGACTCGCGAAGGGCTACCTTTAGCAATCAGCCCCAGCATTTT
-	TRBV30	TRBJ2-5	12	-	CAWNQVEETQYF	TGTGCCTGGAATCAGGTAGAAGAGACCCAGTACTTC
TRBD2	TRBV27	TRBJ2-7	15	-	CASSVLAGERYEQYF	TGTGCCAGCAGTGTACTAGCGGGAGAACGGTACGAGCAGTACTTC
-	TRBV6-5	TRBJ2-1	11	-	CASSLDREQFF	TGTGCCAGCAGCTTAGACCGTGAGCAGTTCTTC
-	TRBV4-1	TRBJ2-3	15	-	CASSRYTIITDTQYF	TGCGCCAGCAGCCGCTACACTATTATTACAGATACGCAGTATTTT
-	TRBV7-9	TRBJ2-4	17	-	CASSPPTGQQAKNIQYF	TGTGCCAGCAGCCCCCCTACAGGGCAGCAGGCCAAAAACATTCAGTACTTC
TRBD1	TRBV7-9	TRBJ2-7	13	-	CASSQDRPYEQYF	TGTGCCAGCAGCCAGGACAGGCCCTACGAGCAGTACTTC